The 22 T cell receptor beta chains given below trace back to one sample, sequenced in a study of cytomegalovirus exposure and HLA in healthy donors. Researchers ran the PCR with 60 Vbeta and 13 Jbeta primers. Sequencing was performed with immunoSEQ multiplex PCR; in TCRdb, only in-frame clones are kept and a portion is missing. The sample yields 120,000 or so clones, around 80% seen once. Sequencing input: PBMCs. All receptors come from a man in his fifties or sixties in good health and CMV-seronegative.

The V gene is TRBV28, the J gene TRBJ1-5; 7 nucleotides agree with TRBD1. Germline CDR1 MDHEN, CDR2 SYDVKM. The ends lost 5 bases at V and 3 bases at J; junction bases unmatched: 7. This CDR3 contains 15 residues. Written as DNA, the CDR3 is TGTGCCAGCAGTCCGCAACAGGGGACCAATCAGCCCCAGCATTTT. Protein sequence: CASSPQQGTNQPQHF. The variable domain in full, completed from reference TRBV28 and TRBJ1-5, reads DVKVTQSSRYLVKRTGEKVFLECVQDMDHENMFWYRQDPGLGLRLIYFSYDVKMKEKGDIPEGYSVSREKKERFSLILESASTNQTSMYLCASSPQQGTNQPQHFGDGTRLSIL.

This clone was counted a single time. The CDR3 nucleotides read TGTGCCAGCAGAGGACAGGGACGGCAAGAGACCCAGTACTTC. This translates into CASRGQGRQETQYF. V and J are TRBV28 and TRBJ2-5, with TRBD1 identical over 8 bases. Germline V gene data show CDR1 as MDHEN and CDR2 as SYDVKM. V lost 6 bases to trimming and J lost 2 bases; unmatched junction nucleotides: 5. CDR3 length: 14 residues. Complete variable domain (other parts from reference TRBV28 and TRBJ2-5): DVKVTQSSRYLVKRTGEKVFLECVQDMDHENMFWYRQDPGLGLRLIYFSYDVKMKEKGDIPEGYSVSREKKERFSLILESASTNQTSMYLCASRGQGRQETQYFGPGTRLLVL.

The genes are TRBV6-1 and TRBJ2-1; 8 bases map to TRBD1. Trimming removed 0 bases from V and 5 bases from J; junction bases left unmatched: 9. Germline CDR1 MNHNS, CDR2 SASEGT. This CDR3 has 17 residues. This chain's CDR3 is CASSEATPGQVNNEQFF. CDR3 DNA: TGTGCCAGCAGTGAAGCTACCCCGGGACAGGTAAACAATGAGCAGTTCTTC.

This chain connects TRBV5-1 to TRBJ1-6; tentative D call: TRBD1 (5 bases). Trimming left V 0 bases short and J 6 bases short, with 13 bases between. CDR1 SGHRS and CDR2 YFSETQ come from the germline V gene. The length of the CDR3 is 16 residues. CDR3: CASSLGGREGNSPLHF. CDR3 coding DNA: TGCGCCAGCAGCTTGGGAGGCAGGGAGGGTAATTCACCCCTCCACTTT.

The V gene is TRBV29-1, the J gene TRBJ2-7; 9 positions match TRBD1. The germline CDR1 and CDR2 sequences are SQVTM and ANQGSEA. The CDR3 length is 14 residues. V trimming: 6 bases; J trimming: 3 bases; junction bases outside the gene matches: 9. The CDR3 sequence is CSVRDRVEGYEQYF. DNA for the CDR3: TGCAGCGTGAGGGACAGGGTAGAAGGCTACGAGCAGTACTTC.

J is TRBJ2-1 and V is TRBV13, with D maybe TRBD1 (5 bases). V lost 5 bases, J lost 7 bases, and 9 bases lay in between. Germline assignment: CDR1 PRHDT and CDR2 FYEKMQ (reference sequence). This CDR3 spans 12 amino acids. CDR3 nucleotides: TGTGCCAGCAGCACCCCAGGGAATGAGCAGTTCTTC. Its protein is CASSTPGNEQFF.

A few counts support this clone. The CDR3 DNA is TGTGCCAGAAGCTTGGGCCAGGGGGCTGGGGCCAACGTCCTGACTTTC. It encodes CARSLGQGAGANVLTF. The rearrangement links TRBV5-3 to TRBJ2-6; 7 bases map to TRBD1. TRBV5-3 is recorded as an ORF, its role being uncertain. The junction had 2 bases not matched to a gene; V was cut back by 0 bases and J by 2 bases. This CDR3 is 16 amino acids long.

A note on this clone: Mismatch with germline at one junction end may stem from a read error. This same CDR3 is encoded by further DNA sequences in the sample. The V and J genes are TRBV4-2 and TRBJ1-1; perhaps TRBD1 as D (5 bases). Germline V gene lookup returns CDR1 LGHNA and CDR2 YNFKEQ. The CDR3 spans 16 residues. CDR3 in amino acids: CASSQWGEEMNTEAFF. In DNA, the CDR3 is TGTGCCAGCAGCCAATGGGGGGAAGAGATGAATACTGAAGCTTTCTTT.

This clone came up a few times. This sequence joins TRBV5-5 and TRBJ1-4; tentatively, D is TRBD1 (5 bases). From germline, CDR1 is SGHKS and CDR2 YYEKEE (reference sequence). This CDR3 contains 14 residues. V was cut by 1 base and J by 7 bases, with 11 bases left in between. The CDR3 spells CASSLSGMGEKLFF. The CDR3 region has the DNA TGTGCCAGCAGCTTGTCAGGGATGGGTGAAAAACTGTTTTTT.

V gene TRBV7-6 combines with J gene TRBJ2-1, with D perhaps matching TRBD1 (6 bases). This CDR3 is built from 16 residues. From germline, CDR1 is SGHVS and CDR2 FNYEAQ. Trimming took off 1 base at V and 8 bases at J, with 18 bases between the two ends. Here the CDR3 reads CASSLVAGEYADEQFF. CDR3 sequence (DNA): TGTGCCAGCAGCTTAGTGGCAGGGGAATATGCGGATGAGCAGTTCTTC.

The chain couples TRBV6-5 to TRBJ1-1; tentatively, D is TRBD1 (5 bases). The germline CDR1 and CDR2 sequences are MNHEY and SVGAGI. The CDR3 is 14 residues long. V lost 6 bases, J lost 0 bases, and 11 bases lay in between. CDR3 nucleotides: TGTGCCAGCAGGCCTCGGGGGTTGAACACTGAAGCTTTCTTT. This codes for CASRPRGLNTEAFF.

The V gene is TRBV4-1, the J gene TRBJ2-7; D is unclear. Between the trimmed V and J ends, which lost 0 bases and 6 bases, there was a span of 9 bases. Germline-derived CDR1 and CDR2 are MGHRA and YSYEKL. This CDR3 spans 13 amino acids. The DNA for the CDR3 is TGCGCCAGCAGCCAAGAGGTGACACGCGAGCAGTACTTC. This gives the protein CASSQEVTREQYF.

The chain links TRBV19 to TRBJ1-1; no firm D call. The germline V gene encodes CDR1 LNHDA and CDR2 SQIVND (reference sequence). The V and J ends lost 3 bases and 3 bases respectively, with 8 bases between them. There are 13 residues in the CDR3. The CDR3 here is CASSIIFDTEAFF. In nucleotides, the CDR3 is TGTGCCAGTAGTATTATTTTCGACACTGAAGCTTTCTTT.

CDR3 coding DNA: TGTGCCAGCAGTTTCCGGACAGCTGGCGCAGATACGCAGTATTTT. It yields the protein CASSFRTAGADTQYF. This chain connects TRBV7-3 to TRBJ2-3, with D perhaps matching TRBD1 (6 bases). Trimming shortened V by 6 bases and J by 4 bases, and 17 bases separated the two germline ends. This CDR3 spans 15 amino acids. From germline, CDR1 is SGHTA and CDR2 FQGTGA.

V and J are TRBV2 and TRBJ2-1; 10 nucleotides match TRBD2. V lost 6 bases, J lost 9 bases, and 5 bases stayed unmatched. CDR1 SNHLY and CDR2 FYNNEI come from the germline V gene. The CDR3 consists of 13 residues. CDR3 nucleotides: TGTGCCAGCAGCCCGGGACTAGCGCGTGAGCAGTTCTTC. As protein: CASSPGLAREQFF.

The chain is built from TRBV7-8 and TRBJ2-1, with TRBD2 matching over 8 bases. The germline V gene has CDR1 SGHVS and CDR2 FQNEAQ. With 0 bases clipped from V and 1 base from J, the junction kept 5 bases outside the gene matches. The CDR3 is 17 residues long. In nucleotides, the CDR3 is TGTGCCAGCAGCTTAGCGGTTAGCGGGGCTTCCTACAATGAGCAGTTCTTC. Its translation is CASSLAVSGASYNEQFF.

The chain recombines TRBV9 with TRBJ1-5; perhaps TRBD1 as D (5 bases). The CDR3 has 14 residues. Germline-derived CDR1 and CDR2 are SGDLS and YYNGEE. The V gene lost 0 bases and the J gene lost 3 bases, with 7 bases spanning the gap. CDR3 residues: CASSVGRDNQPQHF. CDR3 sequence (DNA): TGTGCCAGCAGCGTAGGCAGGGACAATCAGCCCCAGCATTTT.

This chain links TRBV5-1 with TRBJ2-1, with TRBD2 matching 8 bases. CDR3 length equals 14 residues. V shed 3 bases and J 7 bases; nucleotides not matched to a gene: 6. The germline gives CDR1 SGHRS, CDR2 YFSETQ. The CDR3 DNA follows: TGCGCCAGCAGCTACAGCGGGAGTCGGAATGAGCAGTTCTTC. Translated: CASSYSGSRNEQFF.

The J gene is TRBJ2-1, the V gene TRBV19; D not certain. V shed 1 base and J shed 8 bases, with 12 bases lying between them. Germline assignment: CDR1 LNHDA and CDR2 SQIVND (reference sequence). The CDR3 totals 14 residues. CDR3 sequence reads: CASSIVPSSHEQFF. The CDR3 nucleotides are TGTGCCAGTAGTATAGTTCCCAGTTCCCATGAGCAGTTCTTC.

The chain combines TRBV30 with TRBJ1-1; D gene uncertain. The germline V gene encodes CDR1 GTSNPN and CDR2 SVGIG (reference sequence). This CDR3 has 13 residues. V gave up 3 bases and J gave up 5 bases, with 13 bases separating them. The CDR3 here is CAWRALRDTEAFF. CDR3 nucleotide sequence: TGTGCCTGGAGGGCTCTTCGGGATACTGAAGCTTTCTTT.

The chain couples TRBV6-1 to TRBJ1-1; 7 bases agree with TRBD1. CDR1 is MNHNS, CDR2 SASEGT, per germline. Trimming cost V 7 bases and J 10 bases; bases outside gene matches: 15. The CDR3 length is 14 residues. The CDR3: CASNLPTGEDGAFF. The CDR3 coding sequence is TGTGCCAGCAACCTACCCACAGGGGAGGATGGAGCTTTCTTT.

The rearrangement links TRBV11-3 to TRBJ2-7; 14 nucleotides agree with TRBD2. Germline assignment: CDR1 SGHNT and CDR2 YENEEA. The CDR3 has 16 residues. The J segment lost 6 bases and the V segment lost 8 bases, leaving 12 bases of the junction unmatched. The CDR3 nucleotides read TGTGCCAGCGGGAAGCCGGGACTAGCGGGAGTGAGCGAGCAGTACTTC. Translating gives CASGKPGLAGVSEQYF.